Included here is one TCR beta chain sequence, with context. Its specificity is not known. The data belong to a study of shared clonotypes between healthy human individuals. The assay was immunoSEQ multiplex PCR, and TCRdb's table has in-frame clones only and misses some. Here the sample spans about 1,800,000 clones, around 96% being singletons. Naive CD8 populations comprised CD45RO-negative cells positively selected for CCR7, excluding terminally differentiated effector memory CD45RA+ cells. The germline V gene has CDR1 MNHNS and CDR2 SASEGT. The CDR3 consists of 14 residues. V was shortened by 1 base and J by 1 base, with 7 bases between the two germline ends. Overall study results and limits: When compared with the clonotypes that were shared by all four sorted-subset donors, the non-shared clonotypes turned out to have lower generation probabilities.

The genes are TRBV6-1 and TRBJ1-2; no reliable D call. Sequenced material: naive CD8+ T cells sorted from blood. This receptor was obtained from a man between 18 and 29 years old in good health. The CDR3 DNA follows: TGTGCCAGCAGTGAAGTTGAGGGTAACTATGGCTACACCTTC. This sequence encodes CASSEVEGNYGYTF.